This TCR beta chain was sequenced for a study of post-analysis software for immune sequencing data. Findings and limits, study-wide: Comparison of patients with controls showed four or five TRBV segments more frequent in patients, TRBV5-6, TRBV5-1 and TRBV20-1 among them.

In the case of this clonotype: Its antigen is unidentified.

Unique molecular identifiers were present in the TCR beta cDNA libraries. Each CDR3 protein is one row after TCRdb ran MiXCR on the PCR reads. In the table there are a few hundred thousand distinct CDR3 sequences, nearly 45% of which are singletons. There are 13 residues in the CDR3. Trimming pared 6 bases from V and 0 bases from J, leaving 9 bases between. This chain uses TRBV12-3 or TRBV12-4 with TRBJ2-7, with a weak D call TRBD2 (6 bases). The TCR originated in a girl under 18 with multiple sclerosis. Sequenced input: blood. The CDR3 DNA sequence: TGTGCCAGCAGAAGGAGGGACTCCTACGAGCAGTACTTC. This sequence encodes CASRRRDSYEQYF.